This T cell receptor (beta chain) was obtained from a study of Ad26.COV2.S vaccination and SARS-CoV-2 variants (dated by TCRdb to the early 2020s). At the level of the whole study: Vaccine-arm donors were drawn from COV1001, a multicentre, randomized, double-blind, placebo-controlled phase I-IIa trial of Ad26.COV2.S in healthy adults. A total of around 32 samples were included in the TCR-sequenced set, comprising around 19 Ad26.COV2.S vaccine recipients, 5 placebo recipients and 8 SARS-CoV-2 convalescent individuals. Ad26.COV2.S was administered intramuscularly at 5 x 10^10 or 1 x 10^11 viral particles, either as a single shot or as two shots given 56 days apart. Trial participants were randomized into five groups of five, in which low-dose or high-dose Ad26.COV2.S was given once or twice, or placebo was given on both occasions. Throughout the experiments and outcome assessment, investigators stayed blinded to trial group allocation. TCRbeta repertoire sequencing served as the tool for gauging how specific and how broad the SARS-CoV-2-reactive T cell receptors were following Ad26.COV2.S vaccination.

With respect to this clone: No antigen is known for it. It has no much larger one-base neighbor in the sample; base qualities were not kept.

The treatment or condition label on this specimen signifies: roughly 20 received Ad26.COV2.S at low or high dose, single or two shots; roughly five received placebo; per-sample allocation not given. Repertoires of vaccine and placebo recipients were sequenced from samples taken on day 63 after the first injection. In Cohort 1b, around 25 adults aged 18-55 years were enrolled at a single site in Boston, USA, between 29 July and 7 August 2020. Ad26.COV2.S consisted of a replication-incompetent adenovirus type 26 vector by which a prefusion-stabilized SARS-CoV-2 spike protein from the original Wuhan strain was expressed. What the study reported, not specific to this receptor: Vaccine and placebo recipients had comparable non-spike TCR breadth, which fits with the vaccine containing only spike. The authors noted that the TCR breadth and depth analyses may have underestimated total T cell responses. The study was not powered for comparison of responses between vaccine doses or regimens. After vaccination, substantial breadth of spike-specific CD8+ and CD4+ T cell responses was reported. Ad26.COV2.S recipients had higher spike-specific TCR breadth than placebo recipients (P = 0.0014).

TCRbeta CDR3 regions were sequenced with the immunoSEQ Assay. After extraction, genomic DNA underwent amplification by bias-controlled multiplex PCR, followed by high-throughput sequencing. The original methods were these. To quantify the absolute abundance of every unique TCRbeta CDR3 region, sequences were collapsed and filtered. T cell fraction was estimated by normalizing TCRbeta template counts to usable DNA, which was measured by amplifying reference genes present in all nucleated cells. Repertoire TCRs were annotated as SARS-CoV-2-specific by exact matching of V gene, CDR3 amino acid sequence and J gene to a known reactive TCR set. The reference SARS-CoV-2 TCR set was derived from MIRA and filtered for enrichment in COVID-19-positive ImmuneCODE repertoires, a step that removed public or cross-reactive TCRs. Drawing on the MIRA antigens, annotated TCRs were analysed further at the level of specific ORF or position within ORF. Breadth was defined as the number of annotated unique rearrangements divided by the total number of unique productive rearrangements, and depth was defined as the summed frequency of the annotated unique rearrangements. Group comparisons of TCR breadth used two-sided Wilcoxon rank-sum tests. The table was pulled from immuneACCESS by TCRdb, which kept in-frame rearrangements only. Such tables lose some clones; where checked, under half of the loss comes from unresolved V genes, and the rest has no known cause. V, J and clone size are those of that table, while D and trimming were read from the DNA. The sample table records over 400,000 clones; around 93% of these occur just once. Less than 2% of the sample belongs to the ten largest clones.

This clonotype was obtained from a person aged 18-65 years who received the Ad26.COV2.S COVID-19 vaccine or a placebo. Sequences were derived from peripheral blood, sampled in a trial of Ad26.COV2.S vaccine versus placebo.

The CDR3 region has the sequence CASSPGLASEETQYF. The nucleotides are TGCGCCAGCAGCCCGGGACTAGCGTCGGAAGAGACCCAGTACTTC. The chain is encoded by TRBV4-3 joined to TRBJ2-5; TRBD2 agrees with 10 junctional bases. The CDR3 runs 15 residues from the cysteine to the phenylalanine. Only CDR3 DNA remains: 45 bases, in frame from the first base. Trimming leaves V shorter by 4 bases and J shorter by 3 bases, with the junction holding 5 bases beyond the gene matches. The germline V gene gives CDR1 as LGHNA and CDR2 as YSLEER.